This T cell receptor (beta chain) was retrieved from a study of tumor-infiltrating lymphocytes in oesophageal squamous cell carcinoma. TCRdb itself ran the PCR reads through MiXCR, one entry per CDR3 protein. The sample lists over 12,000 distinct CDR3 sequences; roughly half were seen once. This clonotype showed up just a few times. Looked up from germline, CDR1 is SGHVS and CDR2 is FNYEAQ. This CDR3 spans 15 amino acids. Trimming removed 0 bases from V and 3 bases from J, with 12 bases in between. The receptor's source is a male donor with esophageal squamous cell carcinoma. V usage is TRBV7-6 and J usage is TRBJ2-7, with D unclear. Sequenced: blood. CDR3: CASSLAVGSNYEQYF. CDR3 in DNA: TGTGCCAGCAGCTTAGCGGTTGGTAGCAACTACGAGCAGTACTTC.